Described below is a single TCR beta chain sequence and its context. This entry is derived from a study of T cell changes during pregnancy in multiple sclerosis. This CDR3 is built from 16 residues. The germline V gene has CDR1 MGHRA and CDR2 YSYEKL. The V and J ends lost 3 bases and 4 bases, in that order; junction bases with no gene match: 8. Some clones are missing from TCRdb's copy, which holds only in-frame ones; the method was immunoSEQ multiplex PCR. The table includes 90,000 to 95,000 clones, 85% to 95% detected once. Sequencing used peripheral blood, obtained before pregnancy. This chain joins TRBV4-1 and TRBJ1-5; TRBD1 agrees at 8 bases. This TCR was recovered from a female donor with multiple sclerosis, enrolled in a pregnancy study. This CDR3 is CASSHAWTGMNQPQHF. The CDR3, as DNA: TGCGCCAGCAGCCACGCTTGGACAGGGATGAATCAGCCCCAGCATTTT.